Following are 3 T cell receptor beta chains from one sample sequenced in a study of control samples from healthy donors and cancer patients. Libraries were prepared by immunoSEQ multiplex PCR; TCRdb keeps only in-frame clonotypes and omits some of them. The table shows about 140,000 clones, with under 95% occurring only once. The specimen sequenced was blood. These receptors all stem from a man aged 18 to 30 in good health.

The chain couples TRBV9 to TRBJ2-3, with 9 bases lining up with TRBD2. This CDR3 contains 15 residues. Trimming cost V 4 bases and J 4 bases; bases outside gene matches: 7. Germline V CDR1 and CDR2: SGDLS, YYNGEE. The CDR3 loop reads CASSSGSGGADTQYF. Written as DNA, the CDR3 is TGTGCCAGCAGCTCGGGTAGCGGGGGAGCAGATACGCAGTATTTT.

The table lists this clone with a count of one. This chain links TRBV6-2 or TRBV6-3 with TRBJ1-1; 12 nucleotides line up with TRBD1. Germline-derived CDR1 and CDR2 are MNHEY and SVGEGT. V lost 0 bases and J lost 0; bases outside the gene matches: 5. The CDR3 runs to 18 residues. The DNA of the CDR3 is TGTGCCAGCAGTTACTCGAGGGACAGGGGGCTCATGAACACTGAAGCTTTCTTT. Translation: CASSYSRDRGLMNTEAFF.

The DNA of the CDR3 is TGTGCCAGCAGTACGATTATGCCCAACAATGAGCAGTTCTTC. Translating it yields CASSTIMPNNEQFF. The chain couples TRBV5-4 to TRBJ2-1, with D unclear. The V gene lost 5 bases and the J gene lost 5 bases, with 14 bases spanning the gap. Germline V gene sequence: CDR1 SGHNT, CDR2 YYREEE (reference sequence). This CDR3 is 14 amino acids long.